The next 19 T cell receptor beta chains were all read from a single sample in a study of shared clonotypes between healthy human individuals. Repertoires were generated with immunoSEQ multiplex PCR, while TCRdb's copy carries only in-frame clones and drops some. The sample lists some 2,000,000 clones; approximately 95% were seen once. Positively selected for CCR7, the CD45RO-negative cells used as naive CD8 cells excluded terminally differentiated effector memory CD45RA+ cells. Specimen: naive CD8+ T cells sorted from blood. The source is a man aged 18 to 30 in good health.

V is TRBV10-3 and J is TRBJ2-7, with D possibly being TRBD1 (5 bases). V gave up 0 bases and J gave up 7 bases, with 10 bases separating them. This CDR3 has 13 residues. Germline V gene lookup returns CDR1 ENHRY and CDR2 SYGVKD. CDR3: CAISESGAREQYF. The CDR3 bases are TGTGCCATCAGTGAGTCTGGGGCCCGTGAGCAGTACTTC.

This chain uses TRBV27 with TRBJ1-5, with 7 bases identical to TRBD1. The V gene end was trimmed by 3 bases and the J gene end by 3 bases; junction bases not matched to a gene: 5. The length of the CDR3 is 15 residues. Per germline, CDR1 MNHEY and CDR2 SMNVEV (reference sequence). DNA for the CDR3: TGTGCCAGCAGTTTTTACAGGGGAACCAATCAGCCCCAGCATTTT. Translation gives CASSFYRGTNQPQHF.

In DNA, the CDR3 is TGCGCCAGCAGTGAACCGGACAATGGCTACACCTTC. This sequence encodes CASSEPDNGYTF. The chain is built from TRBV5-1 and TRBJ1-2; weak D call: TRBD1 (5 bases). Germline values: CDR1 SGHRS, CDR2 YFSETQ. V lost 5 bases to trimming and J lost 6 bases, with 11 bases between them. The CDR3 spans 12 residues.

The V call is TRBV30, the J call TRBJ2-7, with D possibly being TRBD1 or TRBD2 (5 bases each). This CDR3 contains 12 residues. V lost 3 bases and J lost 5, with 11 bases in between. The V gene's germline CDR1 is GTSNPN and CDR2 SVGIG (reference sequence). The CDR3 reads CAWSGTRNEQYF. DNA for the CDR3: TGTGCCTGGAGCGGGACCCGCAACGAGCAGTACTTC. The full variable domain, rest sourced from reference TRBV30 and TRBJ2-7, is SQTIHQWPATLVQPVGSPLSLECTVEGTSNPNLYWYRQAAGRGLQLLFYSVGIGQISSEVPQNLSASRPQDRQFILSSKKLLLSDSGFYLCAWSGTRNEQYFGPGTRLTVT.

V is TRBV4-3 and J is TRBJ1-1; TRBD1 is a possible D gene (6 bases). This CDR3 is 14 amino acids long. The ends were cut back, 0 bases at V and 5 bases at J, with 10 bases in the middle. Germline CDR1 is LGHNA and CDR2 is YSLEER. CDR3 amino acids: CASSQDQGRTEAFF. DNA of the CDR3: TGCGCCAGCAGCCAAGACCAGGGGCGGACTGAAGCTTTCTTT.

The chain recombines TRBV4-3 with TRBJ1-1; D is uncertain. Trimming shortened V by 0 bases and J by 7 bases, and 9 bases separated the two germline ends. CDR1 is LGHNA and CDR2 is YSLEER in the germline V gene. The CDR3 covers 13 residues. CDR3 DNA: TGCGCCAGCAGCCAAGATGGGAGGAATGAAGCTTTCTTT. Residues: CASSQDGRNEAFF.

The sample holds a few counts of this clone. The chain recombines TRBV30 with TRBJ1-5, with TRBD1 matching 9 bases. The V gene end was trimmed by 3 bases and the J gene end by 6 bases; junction bases not matched to a gene: 6. Germline CDR1 is GTSNPN and CDR2 is SVGIG (reference sequence). The CDR3 consists of 14 residues. As DNA, the CDR3 is TGTGCCTGGAGCGGGGGACAGGGAACTCAGCCCCAGCATTTT. Its protein is CAWSGGQGTQPQHF.

As concerns this clone: Other DNA sequences in this specimen translate into the identical CDR3. The chain links TRBV7-2 to TRBJ2-7; D perhaps matches TRBD2 (6 bases). The CDR3 length is 13 residues. Trimming took 0 bases from V and 6 from J, leaving 9 bases between them. Germline loops: CDR1 SGHTA, CDR2 FQGNSA. The chain's CDR3 is CASSLAGGGEQYF. The CDR3 coding sequence is TGTGCCAGCAGCTTAGCGGGAGGTGGCGAGCAGTACTTC. Full variable domain (missing parts from reference TRBV7-2 and TRBJ2-7): GAGVSQSPSNKVTEKGKDVELRCDPISGHTALYWYRQSLGQGLEFLIYFQGNSAPDKSGLPSDRFSAERTGGSVSTLTIQRTQQEDSAVYLCASSLAGGGEQYFGPGTRLTVT.

The chain carries TRBV5-1 and TRBJ2-7; TRBD2 matches at 14 bases. Germline V gene sequence: CDR1 SGHRS, CDR2 YFSETQ. CDR3 length: 17 amino acids. With 3 bases clipped from V and 1 base from J, the junction kept 6 bases outside the gene matches. In DNA form, the CDR3 reads TGCGCCAGCAGCTCGACTAGCGGGAGGGCCCTATCCTACGAGCAGTACTTC. Encoded protein: CASSSTSGRALSYEQYF.

The CDR3 protein is CASSLEGSFMNTEAFF. Written as DNA, the CDR3 is TGTGCCAGCAGCTTGGAGGGCAGCTTTATGAACACTGAAGCTTTCTTT. The chain couples TRBV5-4 to TRBJ1-1; D uncertain. Trimming left V 0 bases short and J 0 bases short, with 12 bases between. Per the germline V gene, CDR1 is SGHNT and CDR2 is YYREEE (reference sequence). This CDR3 has 16 amino acids. Variable domain in full (rest from reference TRBV5-4 and TRBJ1-1): ETGVTQSPTHLIKTRGQQVTLRCSSQSGHNTVSWYQQALGQGPQFIFQYYREEENGRGNFPPRFSGLQFPNYSSELNVNALELDDSALYLCASSLEGSFMNTEAFFGQGTRLTVV.

The chain recombines TRBV7-9 with TRBJ2-7, with no clear D. The CDR3 sequence is 14 residues long. Germline-derived CDR1 and CDR2 are SEHNR and FQNEAQ (reference sequence). Trimming stripped 5 bases from V and 0 bases from J, with 11 bases between. CDR3 loop: CASSPLPLSYEQYF. In nucleotides, the CDR3 is TGTGCCAGCAGCCCTTTGCCTCTCTCCTACGAGCAGTACTTC.

This chain connects TRBV7-8 to TRBJ1-1; no firm D call. The CDR3 extends over 13 amino acids. Germline lookup yields CDR1 SGHVS and CDR2 FQNEAQ. V dropped 3 bases and J dropped 4 bases, with 9 bases sitting between them. As DNA, the CDR3 is TGTGCCAGCAGCTTTGGGCAGGCCACTGAAGCTTTCTTT. This codes for CASSFGQATEAFF.

In its sample, this clone was seen once. The rearrangement joins TRBV6-5 to TRBJ1-2, with D possibly matching TRBD1 (6 bases). Trimming stripped 2 bases from V and 7 bases from J, with 14 bases between. The CDR3 consists of 14 residues. Germline loops: CDR1 MNHEY, CDR2 SVGAGI. CDR3 bases: TGTGCCAGCAGTTACCTAACAAACAGGGTTGGCTACACCTTC. Protein product: CASSYLTNRVGYTF.

The chain links TRBV7-9 to TRBJ2-1, with D perhaps given as TRBD1 or TRBD2 (5 bases each). The CDR3 runs 13 residues. Trimming stripped 2 bases from V and 8 bases from J, with 10 bases between. Germline CDR1 reads SEHNR; CDR2 reads FQNEAQ (reference sequence). The CDR3 sequence: CASSLSLGDEQFF. CDR3 nucleotide sequence: TGTGCCAGCAGCTTATCCCTGGGGGATGAGCAGTTCTTC.

Notes on this clone: Other DNA sequences in the sample encode the same CDR3. The rearrangement links TRBV6-5 to TRBJ2-7; a possible D gene is TRBD2 (6 bases). The germline V gene encodes CDR1 MNHEY and CDR2 SVGAGI. Trimming left V 3 bases short and J 0 bases short, with 12 bases between. This CDR3 contains 15 residues. The chain's CDR3 is CASSYYGGFSYEQYF. CDR3 sequence (DNA): TGTGCCAGCAGTTATTACGGGGGATTCTCCTACGAGCAGTACTTC.

The chain uses TRBV28 and TRBJ2-4, with D uncertain. CDR3 size: 18 residues. CDR1 and CDR2 from the germline V gene are MDHEN and SYDVKM. V lost 2 bases to trimming and J lost 0 bases, with 17 bases between them. The CDR3 DNA reads TGTGCCAGCAGTTTAAGTATAGGGTCCGACCTAGCCAAAAACATTCAGTACTTC. Translating it yields CASSLSIGSDLAKNIQYF. The full variable domain, with the rest looked up from reference TRBV28 and TRBJ2-4, is DVKVTQSSRYLVKRTGEKVFLECVQDMDHENMFWYRQDPGLGLRLIYFSYDVKMKEKGDIPEGYSVSREKKERFSLILESASTNQTSMYLCASSLSIGSDLAKNIQYFGAGTRLSVL.

This chain links TRBV19 with TRBJ2-7; D remains unclear. Deletions cut 1 base from V and 3 bases from J, with 10 bases between. There are 14 residues in the CDR3. Germline CDR1 LNHDA, CDR2 SQIVND (reference sequence). The CDR3 coding sequence is TGTGCCAGTAGTATAGGACCGCAGGACTACGAGCAGTACTTC. Translated: CASSIGPQDYEQYF.

With regard to this clone: This sample also contains other DNA sequences that code for the same CDR3. This chain connects TRBV11-2 to TRBJ2-7, with D uncertain. The CDR3 is made up of 12 amino acids. Per the germline V gene, CDR1 is SGHAT and CDR2 is FQNNGV. Deletions cut 5 bases from V and 3 bases from J, with 8 bases between. The CDR3 reads CASSLGIYEQYF. The CDR3, as DNA: TGTGCCAGCAGCCTGGGGATCTACGAGCAGTACTTC.

The gene calls are TRBV4-1 and TRBJ1-4; D is uncertain. CDR1 is MGHRA and CDR2 is YSYEKL in the germline V gene. The V gene lost 0 bases and the J gene lost 0 bases, with 5 bases spanning the gap. The CDR3 contains 15 residues. The CDR3 here is CASSQEPATNEKLFF. In nucleotides, the CDR3 is TGCGCCAGCAGCCAAGAACCTGCAACTAATGAAAAACTGTTTTTT.